The clone carrying this T cell receptor (beta chain) was counted ten times or more. Its specificity is not known. This sample was included in a study of T cells after yellow fever vaccination. Study context: The SMART-Seq v4 Ultra Low Input method served to prepare the low-cell-number fractions.

Study results and caveats: The secondary response was weaker but peaked faster, day 5 versus 15. The study re-detected most primary-vaccination clones after the booster (96% CD4, around 90% CD8).

A 5'RACE template-switching step, the method used to make TCR cDNA, added a universal primer site and UMIs. MiXCR, run by TCRdb on the 5' RACE reads, gives a single entry per CDR3 protein. The sample includes about 68,000 distinct CDR3 sequences, about 7% of them seen just once. CDR1 is MNHEY, CDR2 SVGAGI, per germline. The CDR3 length is 12 residues. V was cut by 7 bases and J by 9 bases, with 13 bases left in between. This TCR was sampled from a man younger than 35 who received the YFV17D yellow fever vaccine. The sample consisted of CD8+ T cells sorted from PBMCs, taken about 41 days after the first yellow fever vaccination. The rearrangement links TRBV6-5 to TRBJ2-1; possibly TRBD2 for D (5 bases). The CDR3 DNA reads TGTGCCAGCACTCTCCCTGAGGGTGAGCAGTTCTTC. Its translation: CASTLPEGEQFF.